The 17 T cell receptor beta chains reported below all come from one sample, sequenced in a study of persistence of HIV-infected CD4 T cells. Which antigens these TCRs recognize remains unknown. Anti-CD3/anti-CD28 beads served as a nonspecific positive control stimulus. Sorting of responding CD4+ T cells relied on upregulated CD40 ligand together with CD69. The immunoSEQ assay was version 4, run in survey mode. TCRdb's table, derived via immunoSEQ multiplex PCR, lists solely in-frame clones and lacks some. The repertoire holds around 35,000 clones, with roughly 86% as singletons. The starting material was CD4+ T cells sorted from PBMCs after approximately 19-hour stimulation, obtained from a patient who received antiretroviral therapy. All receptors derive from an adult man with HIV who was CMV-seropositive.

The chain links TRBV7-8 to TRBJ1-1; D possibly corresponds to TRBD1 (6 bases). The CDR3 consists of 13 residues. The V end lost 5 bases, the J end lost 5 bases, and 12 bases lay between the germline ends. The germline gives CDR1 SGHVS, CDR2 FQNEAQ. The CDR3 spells CASSPTGTTEAFF. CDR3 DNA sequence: TGTGCCAGCAGCCCAACAGGGACGACTGAAGCTTTCTTT.

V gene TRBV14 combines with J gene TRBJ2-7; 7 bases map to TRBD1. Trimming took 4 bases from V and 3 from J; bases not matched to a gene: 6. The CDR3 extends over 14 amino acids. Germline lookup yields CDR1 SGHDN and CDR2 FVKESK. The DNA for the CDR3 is TGTGCCAGCAGCCGACAACAGGGGAGCTACGAGCAGTACTTC. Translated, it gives CASSRQQGSYEQYF.

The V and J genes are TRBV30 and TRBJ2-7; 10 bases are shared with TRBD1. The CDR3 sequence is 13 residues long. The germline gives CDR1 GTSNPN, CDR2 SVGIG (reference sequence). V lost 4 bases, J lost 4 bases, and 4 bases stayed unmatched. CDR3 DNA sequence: TGTGCCTGGACCAGGGACAGGGGATACGAGCAGTACTTC. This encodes CAWTRDRGYEQYF.

The chain's CDR3 is CASSEAGEMYEQYF. Written as DNA, the CDR3 is TGTGCCAGCAGTGAAGCCGGCGAGATGTACGAGCAGTACTTC. This rearrangement joins TRBV6-1 to TRBJ2-7, with D hard to call. This CDR3 comprises 14 residues. Germline CDR1 MNHNS, CDR2 SASEGT. V lost 0 bases and J lost 4, with 10 bases in between.

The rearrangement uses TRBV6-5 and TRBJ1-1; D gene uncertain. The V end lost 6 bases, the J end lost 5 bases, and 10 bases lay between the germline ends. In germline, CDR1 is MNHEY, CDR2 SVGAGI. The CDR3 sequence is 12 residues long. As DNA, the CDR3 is TGTGCCAGCAGCCGTTCGAGGACTGAAGCTTTCTTT. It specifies CASSRSRTEAFF.

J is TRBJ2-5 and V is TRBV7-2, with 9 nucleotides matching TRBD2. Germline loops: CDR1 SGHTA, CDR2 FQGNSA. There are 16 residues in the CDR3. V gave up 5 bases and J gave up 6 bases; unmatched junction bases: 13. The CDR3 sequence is CASSLHSGSGRKTQYF. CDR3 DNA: TGTGCCAGCAGCCTTCATAGCGGGAGCGGGCGAAAGACCCAGTACTTC.

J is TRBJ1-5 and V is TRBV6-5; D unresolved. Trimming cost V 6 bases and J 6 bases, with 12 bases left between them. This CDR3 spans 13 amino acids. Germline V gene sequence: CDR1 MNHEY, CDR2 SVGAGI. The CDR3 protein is CASSLRRGQPQHF. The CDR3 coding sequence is TGTGCCAGCAGCCTAAGGCGGGGTCAGCCCCAGCATTTT.

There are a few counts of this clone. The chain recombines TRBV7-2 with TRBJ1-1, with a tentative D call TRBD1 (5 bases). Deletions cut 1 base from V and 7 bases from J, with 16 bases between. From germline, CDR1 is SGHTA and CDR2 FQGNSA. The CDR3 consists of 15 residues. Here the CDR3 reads CASSLVAGRQGEAFF. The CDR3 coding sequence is TGTGCCAGCAGCTTAGTCGCAGGCCGCCAGGGTGAAGCTTTCTTT.

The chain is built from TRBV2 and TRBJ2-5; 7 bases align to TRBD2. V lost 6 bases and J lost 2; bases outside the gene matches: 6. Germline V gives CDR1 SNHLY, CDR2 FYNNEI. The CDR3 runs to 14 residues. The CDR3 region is CASRGGKIQETQYF. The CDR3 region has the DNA TGTGCCAGCAGGGGAGGGAAGATACAAGAGACCCAGTACTTC.

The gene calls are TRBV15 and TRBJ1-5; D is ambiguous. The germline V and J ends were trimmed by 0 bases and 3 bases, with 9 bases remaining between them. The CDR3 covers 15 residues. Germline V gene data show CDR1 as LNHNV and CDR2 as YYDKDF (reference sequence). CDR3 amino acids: CATSRDPAANQPQHF. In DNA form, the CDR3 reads TGTGCCACCAGCAGAGATCCAGCCGCCAATCAGCCCCAGCATTTT.

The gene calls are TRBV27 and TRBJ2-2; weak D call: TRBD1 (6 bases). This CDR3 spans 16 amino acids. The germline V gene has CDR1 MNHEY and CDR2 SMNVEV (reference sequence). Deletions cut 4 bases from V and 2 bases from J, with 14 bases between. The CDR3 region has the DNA TGTGCCAGCAGTTCAACCGGGACAAGTAACACCGGGGAGCTGTTTTTT. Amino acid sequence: CASSSTGTSNTGELFF.

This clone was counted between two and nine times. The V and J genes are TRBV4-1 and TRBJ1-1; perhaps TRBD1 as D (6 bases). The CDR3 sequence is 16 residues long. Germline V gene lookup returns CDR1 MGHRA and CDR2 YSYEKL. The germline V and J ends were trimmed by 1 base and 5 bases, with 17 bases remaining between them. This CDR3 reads CASSQVDRQVKTEAFF. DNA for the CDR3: TGCGCCAGCAGCCAAGTTGATAGACAGGTTAAAACTGAAGCTTTCTTT.

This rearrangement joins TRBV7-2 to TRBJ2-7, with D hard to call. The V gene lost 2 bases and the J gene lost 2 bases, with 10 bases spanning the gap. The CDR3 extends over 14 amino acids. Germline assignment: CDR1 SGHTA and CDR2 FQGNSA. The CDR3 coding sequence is TGTGCCAGCAGCTTACAGGCCGCAACCTACGAGCAGTACTTC. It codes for CASSLQAATYEQYF.

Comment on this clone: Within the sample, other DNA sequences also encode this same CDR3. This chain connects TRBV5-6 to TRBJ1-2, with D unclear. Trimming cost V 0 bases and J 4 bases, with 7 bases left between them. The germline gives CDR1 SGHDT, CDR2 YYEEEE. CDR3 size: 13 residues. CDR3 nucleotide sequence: TGTGCCAGCAGCTTGGGAGGGATCTATGGCTACACCTTC. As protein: CASSLGGIYGYTF.

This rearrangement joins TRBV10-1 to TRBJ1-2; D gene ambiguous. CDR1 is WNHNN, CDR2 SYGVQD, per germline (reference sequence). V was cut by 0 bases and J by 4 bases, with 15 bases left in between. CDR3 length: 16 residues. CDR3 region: CASSESGFAVGYGYTF. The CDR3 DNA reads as TGCGCCAGCAGTGAGTCGGGGTTCGCCGTGGGCTATGGCTACACCTTC.

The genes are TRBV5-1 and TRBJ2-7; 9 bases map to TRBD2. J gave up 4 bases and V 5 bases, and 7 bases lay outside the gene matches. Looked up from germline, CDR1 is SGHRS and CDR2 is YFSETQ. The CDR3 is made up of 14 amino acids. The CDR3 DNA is TGCGCCAGCAGATTAGCGGGAGACGTGTACGAGCAGTACTTC. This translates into CASRLAGDVYEQYF. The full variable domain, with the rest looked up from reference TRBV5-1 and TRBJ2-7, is KAGVTQTPRYLIKTRGQQVTLSCSPISGHRSVSWYQQTPGQGLQFLFEYFSETQRNKGNFPGRFSGRQFSNSRSEMNVSTLELGDSALYLCASRLAGDVYEQYFGPGTRLTVT.

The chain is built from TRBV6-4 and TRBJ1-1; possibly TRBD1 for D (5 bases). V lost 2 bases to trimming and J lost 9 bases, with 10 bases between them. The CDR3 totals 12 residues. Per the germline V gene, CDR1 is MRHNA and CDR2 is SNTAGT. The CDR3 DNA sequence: TGTGCCAGCAGTGACACCGACAGTCAAGCTTTCTTT. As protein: CASSDTDSQAFF.